Detailed here is one TCR beta chain. The data are from a study of blood T cell repertoires in COVID-19. Across the study: The samples span acute and convalescent COVID-19 from the United States, Italy and Spain. T cells, B-cell-depleted T cells, or PBMCs provided the cDNA or gDNA that served as material.

Trimming took 4 bases from V and 0 from J, leaving 8 bases between them. The CDR3 runs to 14 residues. CDR1 and CDR2 from the germline V gene are SGHRS and YFSETQ. In the authors' methods: Nucleated cell counts were estimated from reference gene primer amplification. Method: immunoSEQ multiplex PCR; TCRdb's copy keeps in-frame clones and lacks some. V, J and clone size derive from that table, while D and trimming were established from the DNA sequence. Among roughly 87,000 clones, around 87% were seen once, and the ten largest hold roughly 5.4%. This sequence originates from a man aged 40-49 years with acute or convalescent COVID-19. The sequencing input was peripheral blood. V is TRBV5-1 and J is TRBJ1-3, with D uncertain. CDR3 sequence reads: CASSGGSSGNTIYF. DNA of the CDR3: TGCGCCAGCAGCGGCGGCAGCTCTGGAAACACCATATATTTT.